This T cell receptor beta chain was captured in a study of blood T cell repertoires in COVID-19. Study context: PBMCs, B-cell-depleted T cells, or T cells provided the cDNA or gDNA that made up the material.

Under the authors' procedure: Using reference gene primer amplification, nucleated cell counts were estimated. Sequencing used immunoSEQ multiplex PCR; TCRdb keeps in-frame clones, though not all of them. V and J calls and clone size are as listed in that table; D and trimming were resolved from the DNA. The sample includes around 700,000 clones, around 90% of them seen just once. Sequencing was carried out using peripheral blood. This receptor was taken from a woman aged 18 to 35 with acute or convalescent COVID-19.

The CDR3 sequence: CASSFGTGKNQPQHF. CDR3 nucleotides: TGTGCCAGCAGTTTCGGGACAGGAAAAAATCAGCCCCAGCATTTT. V is TRBV27 and J is TRBJ1-5; 8 bases map to TRBD1. V shed 3 bases, J shed 4 bases, and the junction held 5 bases outside the gene matches. The CDR3 has 15 residues. Germline CDR1 is MNHEY and CDR2 is SMNVEV (reference sequence).